This T cell receptor beta chain was identified in a study of blood T cell repertoires in COVID-19. Data came from immunoSEQ multiplex PCR; TCRdb stores just in-frame clones and leaves some out. The sample lists some 200,000 clones; 88% were seen once. This CDR3 region has 18 residues. Germline V CDR1 and CDR2: LGHDT, YNNKEL (reference sequence). Trimming removed 0 bases from V and 4 bases from J; junction bases left unmatched: 14. Sequences were obtained from peripheral blood. The chain joins TRBV3-1 (or the pseudogene TRBV3-2) to TRBJ1-1; 7 bases are a match to TRBD1. This TCR came from a man in his sixties or seventies with acute or convalescent COVID-19. CDR3 nucleotide sequence: TGTGCCAGCAGCCAAGAGGGGATTATAACAGGGGTAACCACTGAAGCTTTCTTT. It yields the protein CASSQEGIITGVTTEAFF.